These 12 T cell receptor beta chains came from one sample sequenced in a study of T cells in Graves' hyperthyroidism and ophthalmopathy. Amplification of TCR beta CDR3 regions used RNA as the template. A first-round RT-PCR of the TCR CDR3 used the HTBI primer set. In TCRdb, the multiplex PCR reads were re-called with MiXCR into one record per CDR3 protein. The sample yields 380,000 or so distinct CDR3 sequences, about a fifth seen once. What was sequenced was blood. These receptors were taken from a woman aged 18 to 35 with Graves' hyperthyroidism.

In this sample, this clonotype turned up many times. This chain uses TRBV29-1 with TRBJ1-1; D is uncertain. Trimming left V 4 bases short and J 8 bases short, with 11 bases between. Germline assignment: CDR1 SQVTM and CDR2 ANQGSEA. There are 11 residues in the CDR3. CDR3 amino acids: CSVGTWREAFF. The CDR3 DNA reads as TGCAGCGTTGGAACCTGGCGGGAAGCTTTCTTT.

A remark on this clonotype: Its ends do not fully match the called genes, so a read error is possible. This chain links TRBV11-1 with TRBJ2-5; D is unclear. CDR1 is SGHAT and CDR2 is FQDESV in the germline V gene (reference sequence). CDR3 length equals 12 residues. This CDR3 is CASCEVQKTQYF. CDR3 bases: TGTGCCAGCTGTGAGGTCCAAAAGACCCAGTACTTC.

This clonotype was counted many times. The CDR3 region is CASSPWDRGYSNQPQHF. As DNA, the CDR3 is TGTGCCAGCAGTCCCTGGGACAGGGGTTATAGCAATCAGCCCCAGCATTTT. The rearrangement links TRBV12-3 or TRBV12-4 to TRBJ1-5; 10 bases fit TRBD1. The junction had 7 bases not matched to a gene; V was cut back by 5 bases and J by 0 bases. This CDR3 has 17 residues.

This clonotype has ten or more counts. The chain carries TRBV19 and TRBJ2-7, with 8 bases fitting TRBD2. Germline-derived CDR1 and CDR2 are LNHDA and SQIVND (reference sequence). The CDR3 is made up of 15 amino acids. Trimming took 8 bases from V and 0 from J; bases not matched to a gene: 9. The CDR3 region is CASSLSGGRSYEQYF. The CDR3, as DNA: TGTGCCAGTTCCCTCAGCGGGGGCCGCTCCTACGAGCAGTACTTC.

About this clonotype itself: One base away lies a much larger clone, so this may be a sequencing read error. The chain carries TRBV10-2 and TRBJ1-5; D remains unclear. The ends were cut back, 3 bases at V and 6 bases at J, with 12 bases in the middle. The germline V gene encodes CDR1 WSHSY and CDR2 SAAADI. The CDR3 has 14 amino acids. The CDR3 DNA sequence: TGCGCCAGCAGTGAAGGCCTCTCAGGTCAGCCCCAGCATTTT. This encodes CASSEGLSGQPQHF.

The rearrangement links TRBV6-5 to TRBJ1-2; a weak D match, TRBD1 (5 bases). The V gene's germline CDR1 is MNHEY and CDR2 SVGAGI. The CDR3 has 14 residues. V lost 0 bases and J 8 bases, leaving 13 bases between the germline ends. The CDR3 protein is CASSYSPGMGGYTF. DNA of the CDR3: TGTGCCAGCAGTTACTCCCCAGGGATGGGCGGCTACACCTTC.

This clonotype was counted ten times or more. V is TRBV7-9 and J is TRBJ1-2; weak D call: TRBD1 (6 bases). Germline V CDR1 and CDR2: SEHNR, FQNEAQ (reference sequence). The CDR3 loop spans 13 amino acids. V was shortened by 2 bases and J by 6 bases, with 10 bases between the two germline ends. CDR3 sequence (DNA): TGTGCCAGCAGCTTATCAGGGGCAGATGGCTACACCTTC. The encoded protein is CASSLSGADGYTF.

At least ten counts were recorded for this clonotype. The chain carries TRBV5-1 and TRBJ2-2; D possibly corresponds to TRBD1 (6 bases). Germline V gives CDR1 SGHRS, CDR2 YFSETQ. V gave up 1 base and J gave up 5 bases, with 12 bases separating them. The CDR3 contains 15 residues. CDR3 DNA sequence: TGCGCCAGCAGCTTGCTACAGGGAGCGACCGGGGAGCTGTTTTTT. It encodes CASSLLQGATGELFF.

This clonotype was counted ten times or more. The chain links TRBV6-5 to TRBJ1-1; no firm D call. Trimming stripped 2 bases from V and 0 bases from J, with 16 bases between. This CDR3 region has 17 residues. Germline V gene data show CDR1 as MNHEY and CDR2 as SVGAGI. The CDR3 sequence is CASSYRLRLGLNTEAFF. As DNA, the CDR3 is TGTGCCAGCAGTTACAGGTTACGGCTGGGCCTGAACACTGAAGCTTTCTTT.

This clonotype was seen at least ten times. The rearrangement uses TRBV29-1 and TRBJ1-1; maybe TRBD1 (5 bases). The CDR3 has 14 residues. V lost 0 bases, J lost 8 bases, and 16 bases lay in between. Germline CDR1 is SQVTM and CDR2 is ANQGSEA. The CDR3 DNA is TGCAGCGTTGAAGAACGGGGGATAGTTGGAGAAGCTTTCTTT. Its protein product is CSVEERGIVGEAFF.

The chain couples TRBV19 to TRBJ1-1; D unclear. CDR1 and CDR2 from the germline V gene are LNHDA and SQIVND (reference sequence). CDR3 size: 18 residues. Trimming removed 5 bases from V and 8 bases from J, with 30 bases in between. This CDR3 reads CASSRIHRGNLIPPEAFF. Here the CDR3 DNA reads TGTGCCAGTAGTCGAATCCACCGGGGAAATCTAATCCCGCCCGAAGCTTTCTTT. Looking up the rest from reference TRBV19 and TRBJ1-1 gives the full variable domain: DGGITQSPKYLFRKEGQNVTLSCEQNLNHDAMYWYRQDPGQGLRLIYYSQIVNDFQKGDIAEGYSVSREKKESFPLTVTSAQKNPTAFYLCASSRIHRGNLIPPEAFFGQGTRLTVV.

This clonotype was seen many times. The genes are TRBV2 and TRBJ1-5; D remains ambiguous. V was shortened by 6 bases and J by 0 bases, with 15 bases between the two germline ends. The length of the CDR3 is 16 residues. Germline assignment: CDR1 SNHLY and CDR2 FYNNEI. CDR3 protein: CASRRTETHSNQPQHF. Here the CDR3 DNA reads TGTGCCAGCAGACGCACTGAGACCCATAGCAATCAGCCCCAGCATTTT.